This T cell receptor beta chain was sequenced for a study of blood T cell repertoires in COVID-19. The CDR3 contains 16 residues. CDR1 and CDR2 from the germline V gene are SGHTA and FQGNSA. V was trimmed by 0 bases and J by 1 base, leaving 12 bases between them. Some clones are missing from TCRdb's copy, which holds only in-frame ones; the method was immunoSEQ multiplex PCR. The sample shows roughly 420,000 clones, roughly 88% of them seen only once. This clonotype originated in a woman younger than 45 with acute COVID-19. The V gene is TRBV7-2, the J gene TRBJ2-5; TRBD1 might be the D (5 bases). Sequenced material: PBMCs or T cells enriched from blood (not recorded which). This chain's CDR3 is CASSLAAGILQETQYF. In DNA form, the CDR3 reads TGTGCCAGCAGCTTAGCAGCAGGGATCCTCCAAGAGACCCAGTACTTC. Variable domain in full (rest from reference TRBV7-2 and TRBJ2-5): GAGVSQSPSNKVTEKGKDVELRCDPISGHTALYWYRQSLGQGLEFLIYFQGNSAPDKSGLPSDRFSAERTGGSVSTLTIQRTQQEDSAVYLCASSLAAGILQETQYFGPGTRLLVL.